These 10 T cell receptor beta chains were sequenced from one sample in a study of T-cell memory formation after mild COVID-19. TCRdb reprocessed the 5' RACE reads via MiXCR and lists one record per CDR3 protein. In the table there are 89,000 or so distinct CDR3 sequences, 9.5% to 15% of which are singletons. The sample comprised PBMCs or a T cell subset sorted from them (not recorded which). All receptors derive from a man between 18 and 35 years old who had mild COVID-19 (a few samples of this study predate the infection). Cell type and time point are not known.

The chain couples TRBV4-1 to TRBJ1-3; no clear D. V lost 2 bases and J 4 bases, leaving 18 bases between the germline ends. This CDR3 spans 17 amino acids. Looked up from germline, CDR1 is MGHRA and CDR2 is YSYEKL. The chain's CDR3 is CASSQKAGGSSGNTIYF. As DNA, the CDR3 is TGCGCCAGCAGCCAAAAAGCGGGAGGCAGCTCCGGAAACACCATATATTTT.

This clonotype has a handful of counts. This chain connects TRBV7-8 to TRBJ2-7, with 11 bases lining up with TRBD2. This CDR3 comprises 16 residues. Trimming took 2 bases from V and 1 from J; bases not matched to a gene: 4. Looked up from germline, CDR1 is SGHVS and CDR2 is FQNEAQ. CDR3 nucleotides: TGTGCCAGCAGCTTACTAGCGGGGGGAGGGTCCTACGAGCAGTACTTC. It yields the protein CASSLLAGGGSYEQYF.

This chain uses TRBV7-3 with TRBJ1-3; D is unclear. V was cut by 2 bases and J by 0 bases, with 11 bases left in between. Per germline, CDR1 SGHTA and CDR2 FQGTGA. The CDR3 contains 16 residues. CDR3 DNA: TGTGCCAGCAGCTTACCCTTCGTTGTCTCTGGAAACACCATATATTTT. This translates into CASSLPFVVSGNTIYF.

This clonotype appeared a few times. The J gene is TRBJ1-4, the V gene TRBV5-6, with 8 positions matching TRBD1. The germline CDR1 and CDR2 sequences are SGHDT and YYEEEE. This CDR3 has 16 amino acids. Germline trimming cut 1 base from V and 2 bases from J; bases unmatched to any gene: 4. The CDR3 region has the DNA TGTGCCAGCAGCTTGCCTCGACAGGGGACTAATGAAAAACTGTTTTTT. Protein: CASSLPRQGTNEKLFF.

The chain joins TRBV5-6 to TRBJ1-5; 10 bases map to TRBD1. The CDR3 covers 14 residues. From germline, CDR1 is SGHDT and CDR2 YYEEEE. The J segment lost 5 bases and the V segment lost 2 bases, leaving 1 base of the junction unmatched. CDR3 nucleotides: TGTGCCAGCAGCTTTGGGACAGGGGATCAGCCCCAGCATTTT. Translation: CASSFGTGDQPQHF.

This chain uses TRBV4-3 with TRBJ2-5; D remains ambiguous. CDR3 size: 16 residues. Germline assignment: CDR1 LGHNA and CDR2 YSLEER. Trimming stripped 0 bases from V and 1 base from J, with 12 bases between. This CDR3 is CASSQDLGRTQETQYF. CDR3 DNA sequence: TGCGCCAGCAGCCAAGATCTAGGTCGGACCCAAGAGACCCAGTACTTC.

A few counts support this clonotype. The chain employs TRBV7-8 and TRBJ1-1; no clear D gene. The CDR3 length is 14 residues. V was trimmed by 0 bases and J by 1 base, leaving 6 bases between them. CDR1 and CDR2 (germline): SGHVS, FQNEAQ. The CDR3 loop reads CASSLAPRNTEAFF. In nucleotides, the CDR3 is TGTGCCAGCAGCTTAGCGCCACGGAACACTGAAGCTTTCTTT.

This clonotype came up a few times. For the CDR3, the DNA is TGTGCCAGCAGTTTAGGAGGTGTGGAGACCCAGTACTTC. Translation gives CASSLGGVETQYF. The rearrangement links TRBV27 to TRBJ2-5; D might be TRBD2 (5 bases). Germline V gene sequence: CDR1 MNHEY, CDR2 SMNVEV (reference sequence). The CDR3 runs to 13 residues. Between the trimmed V and J ends, which lost 2 bases and 5 bases, there was a span of 9 bases.

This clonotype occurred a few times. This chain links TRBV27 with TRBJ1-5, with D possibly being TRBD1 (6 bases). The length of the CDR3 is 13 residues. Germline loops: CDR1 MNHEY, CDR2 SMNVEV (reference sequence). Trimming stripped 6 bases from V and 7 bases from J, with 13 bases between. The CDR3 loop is CASRRTGRQPQHF. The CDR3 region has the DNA TGTGCCAGCAGACGTACAGGGAGACAGCCCCAGCATTTT.

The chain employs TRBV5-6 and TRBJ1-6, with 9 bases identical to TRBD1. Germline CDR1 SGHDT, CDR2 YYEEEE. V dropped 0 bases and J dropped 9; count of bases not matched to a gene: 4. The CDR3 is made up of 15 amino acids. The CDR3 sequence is CASSLADRGFSPLHF. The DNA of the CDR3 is TGTGCCAGCAGCTTGGCGGACAGGGGATTTTCACCCCTCCACTTT.